These T cell receptor beta chains were read from a single sample in a study of blood T cell repertoires in COVID-19. Sequencing was performed with immunoSEQ multiplex PCR; in TCRdb, only in-frame clones are kept and a portion is missing. The profile shows 88,000 or so clones, around 75% of them singletons. Source material: peripheral blood. The receptor set was obtained from a human donor in a cohort sampled during active COVID-19. Both conserved end residues are part of each CDR3. D genes are given only for firm matches. Size is omitted from some rows. Given values are once, few, many or a class for expanded clones.

v_gene: TRBV19
abundance: .
j_gene: TRBJ2-7
d_gene: TRBD2
CDR3nt: TGTGCCAGTAGTATCGCTAGCGGGGAAGTCTACGAGCAGTACTTC
CDR3aa: CASSIASGEVYEQYF

v_gene: TRBV4-2
abundance: .
j_gene: TRBJ2-7
d_gene: .
CDR3nt: TGTGCCAGCAGCCAAGAGTTGGGCTCCCTTGGTGGGCAGTACTTC
CDR3aa: CASSQELGSLGGQYF

v_gene: TRBV25-1
abundance: .
j_gene: TRBJ2-5
d_gene: .
CDR3nt: TGTGCCAGCAGGCGGGTAGTTCAAGAGACCCAGTACTTC
CDR3aa: CASRRVVQETQYF

v_gene: TRBV2
abundance: .
j_gene: TRBJ2-3
d_gene: TRBD2
CDR3nt: TGTGCCAGCAGTGTAGCCCCCTTAGGAAGGGCCCGGGGGGGCACAGATACGCAGTATTTT
CDR3aa: CASSVAPLGRARGGTDTQYF

v_gene: TRBV7-8
abundance: .
j_gene: TRBJ1-2
d_gene: .
CDR3nt: TGTGCCAGCAGCCCCAGCGGCGGGGAAGCCTATGGCTACACCTTC
CDR3aa: CASSPSGGEAYGYTF

v_gene: TRBV5-4
abundance: .
j_gene: TRBJ2-2
d_gene: .
CDR3nt: TGTGCCAGCAGCTTGCTTCCCGGGGAGCTGTTTTTT
CDR3aa: CASSLLPGELFF

v_gene: TRBV9
abundance: once
j_gene: TRBJ2-5
d_gene: .
CDR3nt: TGTGCCAGCAGCGCTACCCTAGCAGAAGAGACCCAGTACTTC
CDR3aa: CASSATLAEETQYF

v_gene: TRBV2
abundance: .
j_gene: TRBJ1-5
d_gene: .
CDR3nt: TGTGCCAGCAGTGTGTACAGGGCCAATCAGCCCCAGCATTTT
CDR3aa: CASSVYRANQPQHF

v_gene: TRBV9
abundance: .
j_gene: TRBJ1-2
d_gene: .
CDR3nt: TGTGCCAGCAGCACAACGCTTAGGACAGAATATGGCTACACCTTC
CDR3aa: CASSTTLRTEYGYTF

v_gene: TRBV29-1
abundance: few
j_gene: TRBJ1-2
d_gene: .
CDR3nt: TGCAGCGTTCCACAGGGATTGCGCTATGGCTACACCTTC
CDR3aa: CSVPQGLRYGYTF

v_gene: TRBV28
abundance: .
j_gene: TRBJ2-5
d_gene: TRBD1
CDR3nt: TGTGCCAGCAGCCGACAGGGATCAGTCCAAGAGACCCAGTACTTC
CDR3aa: CASSRQGSVQETQYF

v_gene: TRBV11-3
abundance: .
j_gene: TRBJ2-5
d_gene: .
CDR3nt: TGTGCCAGCAGCTTAGATCGGGGGACAGACCAAAAAGAGACCCAGTACTTC
CDR3aa: CASSLDRGTDQKETQYF

v_gene: TRBV6-5
abundance: .
j_gene: TRBJ2-7
d_gene: .
CDR3nt: TGTGCCAGCAGTTACAAGGGGTACGAGCAGTACTTC
CDR3aa: CASSYKGYEQYF

v_gene: TRBV3-1/TRBV3-2
abundance: .
j_gene: TRBJ2-2
d_gene: .
CDR3nt: TGTGCCAGCAGCCAAGACCCTGACACCGGGGAGCTGTTTTTT
CDR3aa: CASSQDPDTGELFF

v_gene: TRBV15
abundance: .
j_gene: TRBJ2-1
d_gene: TRBD2
CDR3nt: TGTGCCACCAGCAGGGGTAGCGGGAGGGCCGGTGATGAGCAGTTCTTC
CDR3aa: CATSRGSGRAGDEQFF

v_gene: TRBV3-1/TRBV3-2
abundance: once
j_gene: TRBJ2-1
d_gene: .
CDR3nt: TGTGCCAGCAGCCAAGACTCAACACAGGTTAGGTACAATGAGCAGTTCTTC
CDR3aa: CASSQDSTQVRYNEQFF

v_gene: TRBV4-3
abundance: .
j_gene: TRBJ2-5
d_gene: TRBD1
CDR3nt: TGCGCCAGCAGCCAAGATCCCGGCCCAGGGGGCTCGGAGACCCAGTACTTC
CDR3aa: CASSQDPGPGGSETQYF

v_gene: TRBV29-1
abundance: .
j_gene: TRBJ2-2
d_gene: .
CDR3nt: TGCAGCGTTGGGGCAGATAACACCGGGGAGCTGTTTTTT
CDR3aa: CSVGADNTGELFF

v_gene: TRBV6-2/TRBV6-3
abundance: once
j_gene: TRBJ2-1
d_gene: .
CDR3nt: TGTGCCAGCAGCCTGGACACCAGCTCCTACAATGAGCAGTTCTTC
CDR3aa: CASSLDTSSYNEQFF

v_gene: TRBV28
abundance: .
j_gene: TRBJ2-7
d_gene: .
CDR3nt: TGTGCCAGCAGTTTGATCGGCGGCAGGGCCGGAAGCGAGCAGTACTTC
CDR3aa: CASSLIGGRAGSEQYF

v_gene: TRBV25-1
abundance: once
j_gene: TRBJ2-1
d_gene: TRBD2
CDR3nt: TGTGCCAGCAGTACTAGCGGGAGCTCCTACAATGAGCAGTTCTTC
CDR3aa: CASSTSGSSYNEQFF

v_gene: TRBV6-2/TRBV6-3
abundance: .
j_gene: TRBJ2-7
d_gene: .
CDR3nt: TGTGCCAGCAGTTACGTAGGGGGCTCCTACGAGCAGTACTTC
CDR3aa: CASSYVGGSYEQYF

v_gene: TRBV5-1
abundance: .
j_gene: TRBJ2-3
d_gene: .
CDR3nt: TGCGCCAGCAGCTTGAGGATAGTAGCGGGCACAGATACGCAGTATTTT
CDR3aa: CASSLRIVAGTDTQYF

v_gene: TRBV5-1
abundance: .
j_gene: TRBJ2-5
d_gene: .
CDR3nt: TGCGCCAGCAGCTTGGAGGCGGGCCAAGAGACCCAGTACTTC
CDR3aa: CASSLEAGQETQYF

v_gene: TRBV25-1
abundance: .
j_gene: TRBJ2-2
d_gene: TRBD1
CDR3nt: TGTGCCAGCATTGGGGACAGGGGTAGCGCCGGGGAGCTGTTTTTT
CDR3aa: CASIGDRGSAGELFF

v_gene: TRBV28
abundance: .
j_gene: TRBJ2-5
d_gene: TRBD1
CDR3nt: TGTGCCAGTGGGACAGGCCAAGAGACCCAGTACTTC
CDR3aa: CASGTGQETQYF

v_gene: TRBV5-1
abundance: .
j_gene: TRBJ2-3
d_gene: .
CDR3nt: TGCGCCAGCAGCCTCCTAGCAGCAGATACGCAGTATTTT
CDR3aa: CASSLLAADTQYF

v_gene: TRBV3-1/TRBV3-2
abundance: .
j_gene: TRBJ1-6
d_gene: TRBD1
CDR3nt: TGTGCCAGCAGCCCCACTTGGGACAGTCGGGATTCACCCCTCCACTTT
CDR3aa: CASSPTWDSRDSPLHF

v_gene: TRBV5-1
abundance: .
j_gene: TRBJ2-1
d_gene: TRBD2
CDR3nt: TGCGCCAACAGGACCCTAGCGGGCCCGTACAATGAGCAGTTCTTC
CDR3aa: CANRTLAGPYNEQFF

v_gene: TRBV5-1
abundance: .
j_gene: TRBJ2-5
d_gene: .
CDR3nt: TGCGCCAGCAGCTCGTCCGGGAATGTGAAAGAGACCCAGTACTTC
CDR3aa: CASSSSGNVKETQYF

v_gene: TRBV5-4
abundance: .
j_gene: TRBJ2-3
d_gene: .
CDR3nt: TGTGCCAGCAGAGCTGGAATGACGGGTGAGGGTACGCAGTATTTT
CDR3aa: CASRAGMTGEGTQYF

v_gene: TRBV7-2
abundance: .
j_gene: TRBJ1-5
d_gene: TRBD1
CDR3nt: TGTGCCAGCAGCGAACGGACAGGGATGGGGCAGCCCCAGCATTTT
CDR3aa: CASSERTGMGQPQHF

v_gene: TRBV12-5
abundance: .
j_gene: TRBJ2-1
d_gene: TRBD2
CDR3nt: TGTGCTAGTGGACCCCTAGCGGGAAGGAATGAGCAGTTCTTC
CDR3aa: CASGPLAGRNEQFF

v_gene: TRBV7-8
abundance: .
j_gene: TRBJ2-5
d_gene: TRBD1
CDR3nt: TGTGCCAGCAGCAGGGACAGGGGGCAAGAGACCCAGTACTTC
CDR3aa: CASSRDRGQETQYF

v_gene: TRBV29-1
abundance: .
j_gene: TRBJ2-1
d_gene: TRBD1
CDR3nt: TGCAGCGTTTTGGGGACAGGGACCCCTTACAATGAGCAGTTCTTC
CDR3aa: CSVLGTGTPYNEQFF

v_gene: TRBV29-1
abundance: .
j_gene: TRBJ2-1
d_gene: TRBD2
CDR3nt: TGCAGCGTTGAAGGACTAGCGGGAGTCAACAATGAGCAGTTCTTC
CDR3aa: CSVEGLAGVNNEQFF

v_gene: TRBV5-1
abundance: once
j_gene: TRBJ2-1
d_gene: TRBD2
CDR3nt: TGCGCCAGCAGCTCCGGGACAGCCGGGACTAGCGGGAGACCTGAGCAGTTCTTC
CDR3aa: CASSSGTAGTSGRPEQFF

v_gene: TRBV29-1
abundance: .
j_gene: TRBJ2-2
d_gene: TRBD2
CDR3nt: TGCAGCGTTCCCCTCCCGGGAGGGCCCACCGGGGAGCTGTTTTTT
CDR3aa: CSVPLPGGPTGELFF

v_gene: TRBV19
abundance: .
j_gene: TRBJ1-2
d_gene: .
CDR3nt: TGTGCCAGTAGTATTTTCAGGGGTGAGAGCTATGGCTACACCTTC
CDR3aa: CASSIFRGESYGYTF

v_gene: TRBV6-2/TRBV6-3
abundance: .
j_gene: TRBJ1-6
d_gene: TRBD1
CDR3nt: TGTGCCAGCACCCCTTTCAACCAAGACAGGGCAACCCTATACTCCTATAATTCACCCCTCCACTTT
CDR3aa: CASTPFNQDRATLYSYNSPLHF

v_gene: TRBV14
abundance: .
j_gene: TRBJ2-7
d_gene: TRBD1
CDR3nt: TGTGCCAGCAGCCAAGCTGGGACAGGTGGTACCTACGAGCAGTACTTC
CDR3aa: CASSQAGTGGTYEQYF

v_gene: TRBV7-7
abundance: .
j_gene: TRBJ2-1
d_gene: TRBD2
CDR3nt: TGTGCTAGCAGCTCAGGACTAGCGGGAGGGGAGGATGAGCAGTTCTTC
CDR3aa: CASSSGLAGGEDEQFF

v_gene: TRBV2
abundance: .
j_gene: TRBJ2-7
d_gene: TRBD2
CDR3nt: TGTGCCAGCTTCAGCGGGAGGGCTTCCTACGAGCAGTACTTC
CDR3aa: CASFSGRASYEQYF

v_gene: TRBV4-2
abundance: .
j_gene: TRBJ2-5
d_gene: TRBD1
CDR3nt: TGTGCCAGCAGCCAAGACCCCAGGGGGAGAGGACAAGAGACCCAGTACTTC
CDR3aa: CASSQDPRGRGQETQYF

v_gene: TRBV5-1
abundance: few
j_gene: TRBJ2-1
d_gene: .
CDR3nt: TGCGCCAGCAGCTTGGGGACAAGCGAGAATGAGCAGTTCTTC
CDR3aa: CASSLGTSENEQFF

v_gene: TRBV6-5
abundance: .
j_gene: TRBJ2-7
d_gene: .
CDR3nt: TGTGCCAGCAGTTACGGGCTTTACTCATCCTACGAGCAGTACTTC
CDR3aa: CASSYGLYSSYEQYF

v_gene: TRBV11-1
abundance: once
j_gene: TRBJ2-1
d_gene: .
CDR3nt: TGTGCCAGCAGTCCGCAGGGGAGTGAGCAGTTCTTC
CDR3aa: CASSPQGSEQFF

v_gene: TRBV5-1
abundance: .
j_gene: TRBJ2-7
d_gene: TRBD1
CDR3nt: TGCGCCAGCAGCTTAACGACAGGGTTCTACGAGCAGTACTTC
CDR3aa: CASSLTTGFYEQYF

v_gene: TRBV28
abundance: few
j_gene: TRBJ1-5
d_gene: .
CDR3nt: TGTGCCAGCAGTTTATCTGGCAATCAGCCCCAGCATTTT
CDR3aa: CASSLSGNQPQHF

v_gene: TRBV19
abundance: .
j_gene: TRBJ2-6
d_gene: .
CDR3nt: TGTGCCAGTAGCACAGATTTCTCTGGGGCCAACGTCCTGACTTTC
CDR3aa: CASSTDFSGANVLTF

v_gene: TRBV5-1
abundance: .
j_gene: TRBJ2-7
d_gene: .
CDR3nt: TGCGCCAGCAGCGATGGGACTGCCAAGGCCTACGAGCAGTACTTC
CDR3aa: CASSDGTAKAYEQYF

v_gene: TRBV7-9
abundance: .
j_gene: TRBJ1-4
d_gene: .
CDR3nt: TGTGCCAGCAGCTTAGCCCTTGAAAAACTGTTTTTT
CDR3aa: CASSLALEKLFF

v_gene: TRBV28
abundance: .
j_gene: TRBJ2-7
d_gene: .
CDR3nt: TGTGCCAGCAGTACCATACAGGGTTATGACTTC
CDR3aa: CASSTIQGYDF

v_gene: TRBV25-1
abundance: .
j_gene: TRBJ1-5
d_gene: TRBD1
CDR3nt: TGTGCCAGCACGGGACAGGGAAGCAATCAGCCCCAGCATTTT
CDR3aa: CASTGQGSNQPQHF

v_gene: TRBV6-6
abundance: .
j_gene: TRBJ1-2
d_gene: .
CDR3nt: TGTGCCAGCAGTGACGCAGGCGACTGGCGGGATGGCTACACCTTC
CDR3aa: CASSDAGDWRDGYTF

v_gene: TRBV18
abundance: .
j_gene: TRBJ2-7
d_gene: .
CDR3nt: TGTGCCAGCTCACCACCTAGCCTCGGGACCTACGAGCAGTACTTC
CDR3aa: CASSPPSLGTYEQYF